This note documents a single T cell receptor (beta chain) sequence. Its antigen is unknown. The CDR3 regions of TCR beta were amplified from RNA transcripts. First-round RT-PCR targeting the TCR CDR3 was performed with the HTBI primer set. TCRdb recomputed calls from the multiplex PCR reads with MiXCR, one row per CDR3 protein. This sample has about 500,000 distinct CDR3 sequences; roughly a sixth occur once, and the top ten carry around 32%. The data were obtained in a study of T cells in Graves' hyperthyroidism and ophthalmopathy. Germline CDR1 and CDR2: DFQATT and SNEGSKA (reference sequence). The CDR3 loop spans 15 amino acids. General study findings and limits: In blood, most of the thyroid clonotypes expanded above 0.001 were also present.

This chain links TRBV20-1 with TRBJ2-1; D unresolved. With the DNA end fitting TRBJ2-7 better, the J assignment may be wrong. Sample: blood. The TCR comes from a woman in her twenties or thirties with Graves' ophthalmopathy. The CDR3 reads CSARIGRQINNEQYF. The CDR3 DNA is TGCAGTGCTAGAATCGGGCGGCAGATAAACAATGAGCAGTACTTC.